This is a list of T cell receptor beta chains from one sample in a study of graft-versus-host responses after intestinal transplantation. Clones were read by immunoSEQ multiplex PCR, and TCRdb kept only the in-frame ones, dropping some. The profile shows about 21,000 clones, 55% to 65% of them singletons. Sample: alloreactive CD4+ T cells from a mixed lymphocyte reaction culture, taken before intestinal transplant. The receptor source for this set is a human patient who received an intestinal transplant. Each CDR3 is given with its conserved first and last residue. The D gene is left open where the match is weak.

CDR3: CASRPIPGQLYEQYF; V: TRBV6-5; length: 15; D: TRBD1
CDR3: CATRTSGGNEQFF; V: TRBV6-5; length: 13; D: TRBD2
CDR3: CAWSKQGIRGNQPQHF; V: TRBV30; length: 16; D: TRBD1
CDR3: CASSWGLAGEQYF; V: TRBV6-5; length: 13; D: TRBD2
CDR3: CASSDRRGNTYNEQFF; V: TRBV7-2; length: 16; D: .
CDR3: CASSRQRLQETQYF; V: TRBV11-2; length: 14; D: .
CDR3: CASSWTGVKGYGYTF; V: TRBV11-2; length: 15; D: TRBD1
CDR3: CAWRRSSAPLYEQYF; V: TRBV30; length: 15; D: .
CDR3: CASRRQGNEQFF; V: TRBV6-5; length: 12; D: TRBD1
CDR3: CAWSGTRASGISGNTIYF; V: TRBV30; length: 18; D: .
CDR3: CASSNFGTGISYEQYF; V: TRBV19; length: 16; D: TRBD1
CDR3: CASRDEGLPSYEQYF; V: TRBV6-1; length: 15; D: .